The 11 T cell receptor beta chains reported below all come from one sample, sequenced in a study of Ad26.COV2.S vaccination and SARS-CoV-2 variants. This table comes from immunoSEQ multiplex PCR, and its TCRdb copy is limited to in-frame clones, with some not included. In the table there are around 300,000 clones, about nine tenths of which are singletons. The treatment: about 20 received Ad26.COV2.S at low or high dose, single or two shots; about 5 received placebo; per-sample allocation not given. Collection of samples fell on day 63 after the first vaccine or placebo injection. The input for sequencing was peripheral blood, taken in a trial of Ad26.COV2.S vaccine versus placebo. These receptors were taken from a person between 18 and 60 years old who received the Ad26.COV2.S COVID-19 vaccine or a placebo.

The rearrangement links TRBV9 to TRBJ2-1; 9 positions agree with TRBD2. The CDR3 totals 18 residues. V shed 4 bases and J 7 bases; nucleotides not matched to a gene: 18. Germline CDR1 is SGDLS and CDR2 is YYNGEE. The CDR3 DNA follows: TGTGCCAGCAGCCCCCGCGCCTTGGGTAGCGGGAGCACAAATGAGCAGTTCTTC. It specifies CASSPRALGSGSTNEQFF. Full variable domain (rest looked up from reference TRBV9 and TRBJ2-1): DSGVTQTPKHLITATGQRVTLRCSPRSGDLSVYWYQQSLDQGLQFLIQYYNGEERAKGNILERFSAQQFPDLHSELNLSSLELGDSALYFCASSPRALGSGSTNEQFFGPGTRLTVL.

In DNA, the CDR3 is TGTGCCAGCAGCTCCACAGCAGAGACTTACAATGAGCAGTTCTTC. It yields the protein CASSSTAETYNEQFF. The chain employs TRBV13 and TRBJ2-1; D is uncertain. The CDR3 contains 15 residues. V dropped 4 bases and J dropped 4 bases, with 14 bases sitting between them. Germline V CDR1 and CDR2: PRHDT, FYEKMQ (reference sequence).

The V and J genes are TRBV20-1 and TRBJ1-4, with unresolved D. CDR3 length equals 15 residues. With 3 bases removed from V and 7 bases from J, the gap between germline ends came to 18 bases. CDR1 and CDR2 from the germline V gene are DFQATT and SNEGSKA (reference sequence). The CDR3 coding sequence is TGCAGTGCTAGTGTAGAGGGAATATCGAGTGAAAAACTGTTTTTT. This gives the protein CSASVEGISSEKLFF.

V and J are TRBV3-1 (or the pseudogene TRBV3-2) and TRBJ2-3; 9 bases line up with TRBD2. CDR3 length: 15 residues. V shed 6 bases and J 2 bases; nucleotides not matched to a gene: 6. In germline, CDR1 is LGHDT, CDR2 YNNKEL (reference sequence). This CDR3 reads CASSDGGGATDTQYF. CDR3 bases: TGTGCCAGCAGTGACGGCGGGGGGGCCACAGATACGCAGTATTTT.

This clone has just a few counts. This chain connects TRBV20-1 to TRBJ1-2; unclear D gene. Germline CDR1 reads DFQATT; CDR2 reads SNEGSKA (reference sequence). The CDR3 runs 12 residues. With 3 bases removed from V and 2 bases from J, the gap between germline ends came to 7 bases. The CDR3: CSASPRNYGYTF. The CDR3 DNA follows: TGCAGTGCTAGTCCCCGCAACTATGGCTACACCTTC.

The chain links TRBV6-2 or TRBV6-3 to TRBJ1-1; TRBD1 is a possible D gene (5 bases). V was trimmed by 3 bases and J by 1 base, leaving 9 bases between them. The CDR3 covers 14 residues. Germline loops: CDR1 MNHEY, CDR2 SVGEGT. CDR3 loop: CASSYYQGNTEAFF. The DNA for the CDR3 is TGTGCCAGCAGTTATTACCAGGGGAACACTGAAGCTTTCTTT.

V is TRBV7-9 and J is TRBJ1-2, with D unresolved. Between the trimmed V and J ends, which lost 3 bases and 1 base, there was a span of 9 bases. Germline loops: CDR1 SEHNR, CDR2 FQNEAQ (reference sequence). The CDR3 contains 14 residues. As DNA, the CDR3 is TGTGCCAGCAGCTTGATTCCCGATAACTATGGCTACACCTTC. Protein product: CASSLIPDNYGYTF.

The V gene is TRBV13, the J gene TRBJ2-3; 10 bases fit TRBD2. The CDR3 runs to 16 residues. Germline CDR1 PRHDT, CDR2 FYEKMQ (reference sequence). Germline trimming cut 3 bases from V and 9 bases from J; bases unmatched to any gene: 12. CDR3 residues: CASSFWSERGGQTQYF. The CDR3 DNA reads TGTGCCAGCAGCTTTTGGTCCGAGCGGGGGGGCCAGACGCAGTATTTT. Filled out from reference TRBV13 and TRBJ2-3, the complete variable domain reads AAGVIQSPRHLIKEKRETATLKCYPIPRHDTVYWYQQGPGQDPQFLISFYEKMQSDKGSIPDRFSAQQFSDYHSELNMSSLELGDSALYFCASSFWSERGGQTQYFGPGTRLTVL.

The chain uses TRBV20-1 and TRBJ2-2; D is unclear. Trimming removed 6 bases from V and 6 bases from J, with 8 bases in between. The CDR3 is 11 amino acids. Germline assignment: CDR1 DFQATT and CDR2 SNEGSKA (reference sequence). The CDR3 DNA reads as TGCAGTGCCCCACCGTCCGGGGAGCTGTTTTTT. Residues: CSAPPSGELFF.

CDR3 protein: CASSPQGPQDTQYF. The CDR3 DNA sequence: TGTGCCAGCAGCCCCCAGGGACCGCAGGATACGCAGTATTTT. J is TRBJ2-3 and V is TRBV9, with D tentatively TRBD1 or TRBD2 (5 bases each). CDR3 size: 14 residues. Germline CDR1 SGDLS, CDR2 YYNGEE. V dropped 4 bases and J dropped 6 bases, with 15 bases sitting between them.

The J gene is TRBJ1-6, the V gene TRBV13; D uncertain. Trimming took off 1 base at V and 7 bases at J, with 11 bases between the two ends. The CDR3 totals 15 residues. Germline assignment: CDR1 PRHDT and CDR2 FYEKMQ (reference sequence). CDR3 coding DNA: TGTGCCAGCAGCTTAGAGGGCGCAATCAATTCACCCCTCCACTTT. This translates into CASSLEGAINSPLHF.